The T cell receptor beta chain described here comes from a study of T cells in Graves' hyperthyroidism and ophthalmopathy. Patients were excluded for uncontrolled infection, other autoimmune disease, pregnancy or lactation. This CDR3 is 16 amino acids long. Germline V gene sequence: CDR1 SGDLS, CDR2 YYNGEE. The V end lost 4 bases, the J end lost 5 bases, and 16 bases lay between the germline ends. The CDR3 regions of TCR beta were amplified from RNA transcripts. The TCR CDR3 was amplified in a first-round RT-PCR using the HTBI primer set. TCRdb re-called the multiplex PCR reads through MiXCR, storing one row per CDR3 protein. Here the sample spans about 400,000 distinct CDR3 sequences, approximately 14% being singletons. This clonotype has a count of ten or more.

Sequenced: blood. This clonotype was sampled from a man between 18 and 29 years old with Graves' ophthalmopathy. The chain employs TRBV9 and TRBJ1-6, with D possibly matching TRBD1 (5 bases). The CDR3 region has the DNA TGTGCCAGCAGCCCTACGGTGGACACCCATAATTCACCCCTCCACTTT. As protein: CASSPTVDTHNSPLHF.